The clone carrying this T cell receptor beta chain was observed many times. TCRdb passed the multiplex PCR reads through MiXCR, listing each CDR3 protein once. Among around 230,000 distinct CDR3 sequences listed, about a third were seen once. The data derive from a study of breast tumors, draining lymph nodes, adjacent tissues. The CDR3 sequence is 15 residues long. Germline-derived CDR1 and CDR2 are SGHAT and FQNNGV. The V end lost 5 bases, the J end lost 7 bases, and 18 bases lay between the germline ends. The lymph nodes were axillary draining lymph nodes from breast cancer patients. J is TRBJ2-1 and V is TRBV11-2; maybe TRBD2 (6 bases). The TCR sequence derives from a female donor with breast cancer. Some clones in this sample may be carry-over from other donors' samples. Sequencing was carried out using axillary lymph node tissue. The CDR3 DNA reads as TGTGCCAGCAGCCGCGCGGGAAATCGGGCGAATGAGCAGTTCTTC. Its translation: CASSRAGNRANEQFF.